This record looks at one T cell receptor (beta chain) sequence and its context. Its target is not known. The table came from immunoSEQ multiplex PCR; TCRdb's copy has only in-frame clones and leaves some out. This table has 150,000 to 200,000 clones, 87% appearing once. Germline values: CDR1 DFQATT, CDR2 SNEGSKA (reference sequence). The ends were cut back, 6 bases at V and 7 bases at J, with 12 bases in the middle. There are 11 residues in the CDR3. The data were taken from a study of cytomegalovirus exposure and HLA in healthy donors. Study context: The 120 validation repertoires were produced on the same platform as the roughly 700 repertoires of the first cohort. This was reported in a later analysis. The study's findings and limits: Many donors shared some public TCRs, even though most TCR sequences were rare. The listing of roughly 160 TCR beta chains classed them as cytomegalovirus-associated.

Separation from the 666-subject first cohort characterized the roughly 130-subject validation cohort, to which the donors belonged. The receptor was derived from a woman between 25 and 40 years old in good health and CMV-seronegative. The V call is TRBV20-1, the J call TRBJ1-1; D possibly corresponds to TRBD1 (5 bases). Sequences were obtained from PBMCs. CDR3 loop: CSARKGIEAFF. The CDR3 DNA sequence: TGCAGTGCCAGAAAGGGGATTGAAGCTTTCTTT.